These 26 T cell receptor beta chains originate from one sample sequenced in a study of Graves' ophthalmopathy and Graves' hyperthyroidism. Amplified TCR beta CDR3 regions were obtained using RNA transcripts as template. Second-round multiplex PCR followed a first-round RT-PCR using HTBI primers. A single record per CDR3 protein comes from TCRdb applying MiXCR to the multiplex PCR reads. Of 1 million to 1.3 million distinct CDR3 sequences in the sample, 35% to 45% are singletons; the top ten hold approximately 12%. Sequences were obtained from peripheral blood or thyroid tissue (not recorded which). These receptors came from an adult man with Graves' hyperthyroidism.

Turning to this clonotype: This sequence may be a read error, since a much larger clone differs from it by one base. J is TRBJ1-1 and V is TRBV9; weak D call: TRBD1 (6 bases). V lost 4 bases, J lost 4 bases, and 11 bases lay in between. Germline CDR1 SGDLS, CDR2 YYNGEE. This CDR3 region has 13 residues. The CDR3 region is CASSQDSSTEAFF. CDR3 DNA sequence: TGTGCCAGCAGCCAGGACAGTAGCACTGAAGCTTTCTTT.

The gene calls are TRBV6-6 and TRBJ1-5; TRBD1 might be the D (6 bases). The germline gives CDR1 MNHNY, CDR2 SVGAGI (reference sequence). This CDR3 has 15 residues. The V end was cut by 6 bases, the J end by 3 bases, with 15 bases between. The CDR3 sequence: CASRRDGQFNQPQHF. In nucleotides, the CDR3 is TGTGCCAGCAGGCGAGACGGACAGTTCAATCAGCCCCAGCATTTT.

This clonotype was seen more than once but under ten times. V gene TRBV19 combines with J gene TRBJ1-5; D gene ambiguous. V gave up 5 bases and J gave up 6 bases, with 17 bases separating them. The CDR3 extends over 15 amino acids. CDR1 and CDR2 from the germline V gene are LNHDA and SQIVND (reference sequence). The CDR3 bases are TGTGCCAGTAGTCGCCGGGCCTCGGGGAGTCAGCCCCAGCATTTT. This sequence encodes CASSRRASGSQPQHF.

J is TRBJ2-7 and V is TRBV6-6; D not certain. The CDR3 length is 13 residues. Trimming stripped 3 bases from V and 4 bases from J, with 10 bases between. Looked up from germline, CDR1 is MNHNY and CDR2 is SVGAGI (reference sequence). CDR3 in amino acids: CASSYQQSYEQYF. CDR3 DNA: TGTGCCAGCAGTTATCAACAGTCTTACGAGCAGTACTTC.

This clonotype appeared many times. The chain employs TRBV10-3 and TRBJ1-2, with a tentative D call TRBD1 (6 bases). CDR1 and CDR2 (germline): ENHRY, SYGVKD. CDR3 size: 14 residues. V was cut by 5 bases and J by 4 bases, with 14 bases left in between. The CDR3 loop is CAISSAGQPYGYTF. The CDR3 region has the DNA TGTGCCATCAGTTCGGCCGGACAGCCCTATGGCTACACCTTC.

This clonotype was recorded once. This clone may be a read error of a much larger clone one base away. This chain links TRBV5-6 with TRBJ2-7, with D unclear. Germline CDR1 is SGHDT and CDR2 is YYEEEE. The CDR3 consists of 12 residues. The CDR3 protein is CTSRSIRGEQYF. The CDR3 DNA reads TGTACCAGCAGATCGATCCGCGGAGAGCAGTACTTC.

The chain has TRBV10-3 and TRBJ2-5; D is tentatively TRBD1 or TRBD2 (5 bases each). Germline V lookup: CDR1 ENHRY, CDR2 SYGVKD. Trimming shortened V by 4 bases and J by 4 bases, and 10 bases separated the two germline ends. The CDR3 consists of 13 residues. This CDR3 reads CAISGGTAETQYF. The CDR3 nucleotides read TGTGCCATCAGTGGTGGGACGGCAGAGACCCAGTACTTC.

This clonotype was observed at least ten times. CDR3 coding DNA: TGCAGTGCGAACGACAGGGACAGAATCTACGAGCAGTACTTC. This gives the protein CSANDRDRIYEQYF. V is TRBV20-1 and J is TRBJ2-7; TRBD1 agrees at 7 bases. Germline values: CDR1 DFQATT, CDR2 SNEGSKA (reference sequence). The V gene end was trimmed by 6 bases and the J gene end by 3 bases; junction bases not matched to a gene: 11. The CDR3 contains 14 residues.

Ten or more counts support this clonotype. This chain connects TRBV19 to TRBJ2-5; D ambiguous. V gave up 5 bases and J gave up 0 bases, with 7 bases separating them. The CDR3 is 13 amino acids. Germline V lookup: CDR1 LNHDA, CDR2 SQIVND (reference sequence). CDR3 sequence: CASSSQYQETQYF. As DNA, the CDR3 is TGTGCCAGTAGTTCACAGTACCAAGAGACCCAGTACTTC.

This clonotype appeared many times. The chain combines TRBV5-8 with TRBJ2-5; TRBD1 might be the D (5 bases). Trimming took 2 bases from V and 9 from J, leaving 20 bases between them. The CDR3 runs 15 residues. The germline CDR1 and CDR2 sequences are SGHTS and YDEGEE. CDR3 loop: CASSFALGQGWPQYF. In DNA form, the CDR3 reads TGTGCCAGCAGCTTTGCCCTGGGTCAGGGCTGGCCCCAGTACTTC. The full variable domain, its missing parts supplied by reference TRBV5-8 and TRBJ2-5, is EAGVTQSPTHLIKTRGQQATLRCSPISGHTSVYWYQQALGLGLQFLLWYDEGEERNRGNFPPRFSGRQFPNYSSELNVNALELEDSALYLCASSFALGQGWPQYFGPGTRLLVL.

This clonotype was seen only a few times. The V gene is TRBV4-3, the J gene TRBJ2-7; D is perhaps TRBD1 or TRBD2 (5 bases each). This CDR3 is built from 16 residues. V dropped 2 bases and J dropped 6 bases, with 20 bases sitting between them. Germline V gene lookup returns CDR1 LGHNA and CDR2 YSLEER. CDR3 sequence (DNA): TGCGCCAGCAGCCAAACACGGGGCGTAATCTCTCTCGAGCAGTACTTC. It codes for CASSQTRGVISLEQYF.

Of note for this clonotype: No conserved phenylalanine or tryptophan is present at the end of the CDR3, so a read error is the likely explanation. No DNA is shown, since the ends of the CDR3 on it are uncertain; the CDR3 is the one TCRdb lists. The chain carries TRBV7-3 and TRBJ1-1; the listed D gene, TRBD1, was not tested against the DNA. The CDR3 sequence runs 8 residues, both termini included. Germline CDR1 SGHTA, CDR2 FQGTGA. CDR3 sequence: CASSSSWG.

In its sample, this clonotype was seen a few times. The chain joins TRBV20-1 to TRBJ2-5; 11 bases line up with TRBD2. V was pared by 5 bases and J by 5 bases, with 7 bases of the junction left unmatched. CDR1 DFQATT and CDR2 SNEGSKA come from the germline V gene (reference sequence). CDR3 length equals 14 residues. The CDR3 loop reads CSAFSGRGRETQYF. The CDR3, as DNA: TGCAGTGCTTTTAGCGGGAGGGGGCGGGAGACCCAGTACTTC.

There are many counts of this clonotype. The chain has TRBV9 and TRBJ2-5; 7 positions agree with TRBD2. V shed 0 bases and J 4 bases; nucleotides not matched to a gene: 9. Looked up from germline, CDR1 is SGDLS and CDR2 is YYNGEE. The CDR3 spans 16 residues. CDR3 residues: CASSVGGGKGGETQYF. Here the CDR3 DNA reads TGTGCCAGCAGCGTAGGGGGGGGGAAGGGAGGAGAGACCCAGTACTTC.

The CDR3 nucleotides are TGTGCCATCAGTGGGGGGCTAGAGTACGAGCAGTACTTC. Translating it yields CAISGGLEYEQYF. The gene calls are TRBV10-3 and TRBJ2-7; D may be TRBD1 (6 bases). V was trimmed by 4 bases and J by 4 bases, leaving 11 bases between them. This CDR3 is 13 amino acids long. CDR1 and CDR2 (germline): ENHRY, SYGVKD.

The rearrangement joins TRBV29-1 to TRBJ1-1, with D tentatively TRBD1 (6 bases). The CDR3 sequence is 10 residues long. Trimming removed 7 bases at V and 11 bases at J, with 14 bases between. In germline, CDR1 is SQVTM, CDR2 ANQGSEA. The CDR3 region has the DNA TGCAGCGACGAGACAGGTCGGGCTTTCTTT. Its protein is CSDETGRAFF.

This clonotype was detected ten times or more. This rearrangement joins TRBV28 to TRBJ2-5, with TRBD1 identical over 11 bases. The V gene's germline CDR1 is MDHEN and CDR2 SYDVKM. This CDR3 has 15 residues. Germline trimming cut 4 bases from V and 3 bases from J; bases unmatched to any gene: 4. This CDR3 is CASSWTGGREETQYF. The CDR3, as DNA: TGTGCCAGCAGTTGGACAGGGGGCCGAGAAGAGACCCAGTACTTC.

Ten or more counts support this clonotype. V gene TRBV19 combines with J gene TRBJ2-5, with D possibly matching TRBD1 (5 bases). Germline V gives CDR1 LNHDA, CDR2 SQIVND (reference sequence). The CDR3 length is 13 residues. The V end lost 4 bases, the J end lost 5 bases, and 11 bases lay between the germline ends. The CDR3 DNA is TGTGCCAGTAGTACAGCAGGGCCGGAGACCCAGTACTTC. Its translation is CASSTAGPETQYF.

V gene TRBV28 combines with J gene TRBJ2-7; D unresolved. The CDR3 contains 13 residues. The germline CDR1 and CDR2 sequences are MDHEN and SYDVKM. V was clipped by 10 bases and J by 0 bases, with 13 bases between them. The CDR3 nucleotides are TGTGCCACCACTGAGACCCCCTCCTACGAGCAGTACTTC. It translates to CATTETPSYEQYF. The whole variable domain, filled in from reference TRBV28 and TRBJ2-7, reads DVKVTQSSRYLVKRTGEKVFLECVQDMDHENMFWYRQDPGLGLRLIYFSYDVKMKEKGDIPEGYSVSREKKERFSLILESASTNQTSMYLCATTETPSYEQYFGPGTRLTVT.

The chain couples TRBV5-6 to TRBJ1-1; D gene uncertain. The V end was cut by 6 bases, the J end by 5 bases, with 11 bases between. Germline V gene sequence: CDR1 SGHDT, CDR2 YYEEEE. The CDR3 length is 12 residues. The CDR3 bases are TGTGCCAGCACCGGGATGGGAACTGAAGCTTTCTTT. This encodes CASTGMGTEAFF.

This clonotype has only one observation. A much larger clone differs by one base, so this may be a read error. This chain links TRBV6-6 with TRBJ2-5; TRBD2 is a possible D gene (6 bases). Trimming shortened V by 8 bases and J by 7 bases, and 11 bases separated the two germline ends. The CDR3 runs to 11 residues. The germline V gene has CDR1 MNHNY and CDR2 SVGAGI (reference sequence). The CDR3 DNA is TGTGCCAGCGCCAACGGGGGGACCCAGTACTTC. Protein: CASANGGTQYF.

The chain combines TRBV7-2 with TRBJ2-5; 8 positions match TRBD1. CDR1 is SGHTA and CDR2 is FQGNSA in the germline V gene. Trimming removed 5 bases from V and 4 bases from J; junction bases left unmatched: 6. The CDR3 runs 14 residues. DNA for the CDR3: TGTGCCAGCAGCCGAATGGACAGGGTAGAGACCCAGTACTTC. Translated: CASSRMDRVETQYF.

The J gene is TRBJ1-5, the V gene TRBV2, with a weak D call TRBD1 (6 bases). The V gene's germline CDR1 is SNHLY and CDR2 FYNNEI. The CDR3 spans 17 residues. The V end was cut by 5 bases, the J end by 0 bases, with 17 bases between. As DNA, the CDR3 is TGTGCCAGCAGTAGGGGGAAGACAGATAATAGCAATCAGCCCCAGCATTTT. Its protein is CASSRGKTDNSNQPQHF.

In this sample, this clonotype turned up many times. V is TRBV9 and J is TRBJ1-4; 9 bases match TRBD1. The CDR3 contains 15 residues. Germline loops: CDR1 SGDLS, CDR2 YYNGEE. Trimming took 1 base from V and 5 from J; bases not matched to a gene: 3. In nucleotides, the CDR3 is TGTGCCAGCAGCGTACTGGGACAGGGAAATGAAAAACTGTTTTTT. Translated, it gives CASSVLGQGNEKLFF.

V and J are TRBV29-1 and TRBJ1-2; TRBD1 matches at 12 bases. There are 14 residues in the CDR3. Trimming cost V 3 bases and J 4 bases; bases outside gene matches: 3. CDR1 and CDR2 from the germline V gene are SQVTM and ANQGSEA. CDR3 sequence: CSVDGTGGGYGYTF. Written as DNA, the CDR3 is TGCAGCGTTGATGGGACAGGGGGCGGCTATGGCTACACCTTC.

The V call is TRBV11-2, the J call TRBJ1-2; D is ambiguous. The V end lost 2 bases, the J end lost 6 bases, and 16 bases lay between the germline ends. Germline V CDR1 and CDR2: SGHAT, FQNNGV. CDR3 length: 15 amino acids. CDR3 DNA: TGTGCCAGCAGCTTAATTCCCGGCAGCAGTAATGGCTACACCTTC. It codes for CASSLIPGSSNGYTF.